This TCR beta chain was observed in a study of blood T cell repertoires in COVID-19. Assay: immunoSEQ multiplex PCR; the TCRdb copy retains only in-frame clones and omits some. The data show just over 300,000 clones, with around 90% seen just once and around 4.3% held by the top ten. The germline gives CDR1 SGHAT, CDR2 FQDESV (reference sequence). V trimming: 1 base; J trimming: 6 bases; junction bases outside the gene matches: 5. The CDR3 covers 14 residues. The sample consisted of PBMCs or T cells enriched from blood (not recorded which). The receptor comes from a woman between 18 and 29 years old with acute COVID-19. The chain couples TRBV11-1 to TRBJ1-1; 7 bases line up with TRBD1. The CDR3 is CASSLVGQSPEAFF. The CDR3 coding sequence is TGTGCCAGCAGCTTAGTGGGACAGTCCCCTGAAGCTTTCTTT.